This T cell receptor beta chain was identified during a study of shared clonotypes between healthy human individuals. The overall study: Researchers drew samples from a couple of women and three men aged 18 to 49. Findings and limits, study-wide: It was expected that sequencing depth would affect clonotype sharing among donors.

Template amounts of 250 to 350 ng DNA, tens of thousands of T cell genomes, were employed in unsorted PBMC replicate PCRs. Ten immunoSEQ deep assay plates held the unsorted PBMC DNA. The assay was immunoSEQ multiplex PCR, and TCRdb's table has in-frame clones only and misses some. The table has about 96,000 clones, less than 60% seen once. The CDR3 is 12 residues long. Between the trimmed V and J ends, which lost 6 bases and 9 bases, there was a span of 9 bases. Germline CDR1 reads MNHNY; CDR2 reads SVGAGI (reference sequence). Note on this clone: What it binds is unknown.

The material sequenced was PBMCs. The genes are TRBV6-6 and TRBJ1-6, with unresolved D. The clonotype comes from a woman aged 35 to 49 in good health. Some clones in this sample may be carry-over from other donors' samples. The DNA for the CDR3 is TGTGCCAGCAGCCCCGAAGGTTCACCCCTCCACTTT. Translated: CASSPEGSPLHF.